This T cell receptor beta chain comes out of a study of OX40 agonist ivuxolimab in advanced cancers. The germline V gene has CDR1 MDHEN and CDR2 SYDVKM. The CDR3 sequence is 12 residues long. Trimming removed 10 bases from V and 4 bases from J, with 11 bases in between. The cohort excluded patients with autoimmune disease history or systemic immunosuppression. Profiled with immunoSEQ multiplex PCR; TCRdb holds only in-frame clones, not every one. Counted here are roughly 60,000 clones, about 86% occurring once; the ten biggest clones make up about 1.9%. The rearrangement uses TRBV28 and TRBJ1-5; D remains ambiguous. This sequence was found in an adult with an advanced solid tumor such as melanoma, head and neck, liver or kidney cancer. This specimen consisted of CD4+ or CD8+ T cells sorted from blood, obtained in a trial of the OX40 agonist ivuxolimab. The CDR3 nucleotides are TGTGCCACCCTAAGACAAAATCAGCCCCAGCATTTT. Its translation is CATLRQNQPQHF.